These 27 T cell receptor beta chains share one sample of origin, sequenced in a study of T cells after yellow fever vaccination. MiXCR, applied by TCRdb to the 5' RACE reads, yields one record per CDR3 protein. Among about 130,000 distinct CDR3 sequences listed, less than 8.5% were seen once. The sample was CD4+ T cells sorted from PBMCs, taken 10 days after the yellow fever booster vaccination. These receptors were obtained from a man younger than 40 who received the YFV17D yellow fever vaccine.

The table lists this clonotype with many counts. This chain joins TRBV15 and TRBJ2-3; 7 bases match TRBD2. The V gene end was trimmed by 1 base and the J gene end by 4 bases; junction bases not matched to a gene: 8. Germline V gene lookup returns CDR1 LNHNV and CDR2 YYDKDF (reference sequence). CDR3 length equals 16 residues. The CDR3 coding sequence is TGTGCCACCAGCAGAGTAGGCGGGAGCGGAGCAGATACGCAGTATTTT. Translated, it gives CATSRVGGSGADTQYF.

This clonotype has ten or more counts. The V and J genes are TRBV20-1 and TRBJ2-1; no clear D. V was cut by 4 bases and J by 3 bases, with 4 bases left in between. The CDR3 contains 11 residues. Per the germline V gene, CDR1 is DFQATT and CDR2 is SNEGSKA (reference sequence). The CDR3 DNA reads TGCAGTGCTAACAGCTACAATGAGCAGTTCTTC. Its translation is CSANSYNEQFF.

In its sample, this clonotype was seen many times. The chain has TRBV29-1 and TRBJ2-1; D remains ambiguous. Germline V gives CDR1 SQVTM, CDR2 ANQGSEA. V lost 3 bases and J 7 bases, leaving 4 bases between the germline ends. The CDR3 length is 10 residues. CDR3 DNA sequence: TGCAGCGTTGAGGATAATGAGCAGTTCTTC. The encoded protein is CSVEDNEQFF.

A few counts support this clonotype. The gene calls are TRBV29-1 and TRBJ2-7, with TRBD2 as a possible D gene (5 bases). V shed 4 bases and J shed 0 bases, with 13 bases lying between them. This CDR3 is built from 14 residues. CDR1 and CDR2 from the germline V gene are SQVTM and ANQGSEA. The CDR3 loop is CSVGDYSFSYEQYF. For the CDR3, the DNA is TGCAGCGTTGGAGACTACTCATTCTCCTACGAGCAGTACTTC.

The chain carries TRBV20-1 and TRBJ2-7, with D possibly being TRBD2 (6 bases). The CDR3 contains 15 residues. Trimming pared 6 bases from V and 0 bases from J, leaving 18 bases between. Per germline, CDR1 DFQATT and CDR2 SNEGSKA (reference sequence). The CDR3, as DNA: TGCAGTGCCACTCTTGGGGCGGGGTACTCCTACGAGCAGTACTTC. Translating it yields CSATLGAGYSYEQYF.

This clonotype was seen repeatedly, ten times or more. The CDR3 DNA is TGCAGCGTTGAAGGTTTGGTCCCGGGGCTCACAGATACGCAGTATTTT. It translates to CSVEGLVPGLTDTQYF. The chain recombines TRBV29-1 with TRBJ2-3, with D possibly called TRBD1 or TRBD2 (5 bases each). CDR3 length: 16 residues. Trimming stripped 1 base from V and 2 bases from J, with 16 bases between. Germline V lookup: CDR1 SQVTM, CDR2 ANQGSEA.

The sample holds many counts of this clonotype. This chain connects TRBV7-2 to TRBJ2-2; perhaps TRBD2 as D (5 bases). V lost 6 bases to trimming and J lost 4 bases, with 15 bases between them. The CDR3 is 15 amino acids. Germline V gives CDR1 SGHTA, CDR2 FQGNSA. DNA for the CDR3: TGTGCCAGCAGTTTGGGTCTAGCAGGCACCGGGGAGCTGTTTTTT. It is translated as CASSLGLAGTGELFF.

The chain joins TRBV7-2 to TRBJ1-1; the D is unclear. V lost 5 bases to trimming and J lost 6 bases, with 13 bases between them. CDR3 length equals 13 residues. Germline CDR1 SGHTA, CDR2 FQGNSA. The CDR3, as DNA: TGTGCCAGCAGCCCCCCCTATATTGCTGAAGCTTTCTTT. It is translated as CASSPPYIAEAFF. Based on the CDR3 plus reference TRBV7-2 and TRBJ1-1, the full variable domain is GAGVSQSPSNKVTEKGKDVELRCDPISGHTALYWYRQSLGQGLEFLIYFQGNSAPDKSGLPSDRFSAERTGGSVSTLTIQRTQQEDSAVYLCASSPPYIAEAFFGQGTRLTVV.

This clonotype was recorded at least ten times. The V and J genes are TRBV11-2 and TRBJ2-2; possibly TRBD1 for D (6 bases). Trimming took 7 bases from V and 2 from J, leaving 11 bases between them. Looked up from germline, CDR1 is SGHAT and CDR2 is FQNNGV. The CDR3 consists of 14 residues. The CDR3 protein is CASTRTVNTGELFF. In DNA form, the CDR3 reads TGTGCCAGCACGCGGACAGTAAACACCGGGGAGCTGTTTTTT. The complete variable domain, with remaining parts taken from reference TRBV11-2 and TRBJ2-2, reads EAGVAQSPRYKIIEKRQSVAFWCNPISGHATLYWYQQILGQGPKLLIQFQNNGVVDDSQLPKDRFSAERLKGVDSTLKIQPAKLEDSAVYLCASTRTVNTGELFFGEGSRLTVL.

This clonotype was observed at least ten times. The rearrangement uses TRBV24-1 and TRBJ2-1; 11 bases match TRBD2. This CDR3 contains 19 residues. J lost 7 bases, V lost 1 base, and 14 bases had no gene match. Germline V gene sequence: CDR1 KGHDR, CDR2 SFDVKD. The CDR3 DNA reads TGTGCCACCAGTGATTTCGCGGGAGTAGCGGGAGGGCTGAGGAATGAGCAGTTCTTC. Translation gives CATSDFAGVAGGLRNEQFF.

This clonotype was detected once. With a much larger clone just one base away, this may be a read error. The gene calls are TRBV7-2 and TRBJ2-7; D is unresolved. From germline, CDR1 is SGHTA and CDR2 FQGNSA. This CDR3 contains 14 residues. The CDR3 sequence: CARSSRYIAYEQYF. The CDR3 DNA sequence: TGTGCCAGAAGCTCGAGATACATAGCCTACGAGCAGTACTTC. Full variable domain (rest looked up from reference TRBV7-2 and TRBJ2-7): GAGVSQSPSNKVTEKGKDVELRCDPISGHTALYWYRQSLGQGLEFLIYFQGNSAPDKSGLPSDRFSAERTGGSVSTLTIQRTQQEDSAVYLCARSSRYIAYEQYFGPGTRLTVT.

This clonotype has a count of ten or more. The chain recombines TRBV9 with TRBJ2-5; D ambiguous. Germline CDR1 reads SGDLS; CDR2 reads YYNGEE. There are 15 residues in the CDR3. Between the trimmed V and J ends, which lost 3 bases and 3 bases, there was a span of 15 bases. Written as DNA, the CDR3 is TGTGCCAGCAGCGAGAGCGCCCAGTTGGAAGAGACCCAGTACTTC. Its protein product is CASSESAQLEETQYF.

V and J are TRBV29-1 and TRBJ2-7; 7 nucleotides line up with TRBD2. This CDR3 contains 13 residues. J gave up 7 bases and V 6 bases, and 12 bases lay outside the gene matches. Germline values: CDR1 SQVTM, CDR2 ANQGSEA. Here the CDR3 DNA reads TGCAGCGTGGTAGCGGGCCGGGGGTCGGAGCAGTACTTC. It is translated as CSVVAGRGSEQYF.

This clonotype was recorded at least ten times. The chain joins TRBV7-2 to TRBJ2-4; TRBD1 is a possible D gene (6 bases). V shed 11 bases and J shed 0 bases, with 26 bases lying between them. The CDR3 is 18 residues long. Germline V gene sequence: CDR1 SGHTA, CDR2 FQGNSA. The CDR3 sequence: CAASRRPGDGLAKNIQYF. CDR3 DNA: TGTGCCGCCAGCAGAAGACCAGGGGACGGACTAGCCAAAAACATTCAGTACTTC. The entire variable domain, with the rest obtained from reference TRBV7-2 and TRBJ2-4, is as follows: GAGVSQSPSNKVTEKGKDVELRCDPISGHTALYWYRQSLGQGLEFLIYFQGNSAPDKSGLPSDRFSAERTGGSVSTLTIQRTQQEDSAVYLCAASRRPGDGLAKNIQYFGAGTRLSVL.

Concerning this clonotype: Possible read error: a much larger clone is one base away. The rearrangement links TRBV6-1 to TRBJ1-6, with no clear D. Germline V gene data show CDR1 as MNHNS and CDR2 as SASEGT. This CDR3 is built from 13 residues. The CDR3 sequence: CASKDPGNSHLHF. The DNA for the CDR3 is TGTGCCAGCAAGGACCCGGGGAATTCACACCTCCACTTT.

Many counts were recorded for this clonotype. V and J are TRBV7-7 and TRBJ2-1; 7 bases map to TRBD1. J lost 5 bases, V lost 5 bases, and 9 bases had no gene match. The CDR3 has 15 amino acids. The germline V gene has CDR1 SSHAT and CDR2 FNYEAQ (reference sequence). CDR3 amino acids: CASSPWTGNDNEQFF. CDR3 nucleotide sequence: TGTGCCAGCAGCCCTTGGACAGGAAATGACAATGAGCAGTTCTTC.

This clonotype occurred many times. The V call is TRBV12-3 or TRBV12-4, the J call TRBJ1-3, with D tentatively TRBD1 (5 bases). This CDR3 is built from 17 residues. Trimming removed 6 bases from V and 0 bases from J, with 18 bases in between. The CDR3 is CASSTTPGPISGNTIYF. The CDR3 DNA is TGTGCCAGCAGCACTACCCCAGGGCCTATCTCTGGAAACACCATATATTTT.

Comments on this clonotype: It may be a read error: a sequence one base away is much more abundant. The J gene is TRBJ2-1, the V gene TRBV29-1; 8 nucleotides match TRBD2. CDR1 SQVTM and CDR2 ANQGSEA come from the germline V gene. The CDR3 totals 14 residues. The V gene end was trimmed by 7 bases and the J gene end by 7 bases; junction bases not matched to a gene: 12. The CDR3 is CSAKSGSIINEQFF. The CDR3 coding sequence is TGCAGCGCCAAGAGCGGGAGTATTATTAATGAGCAGTTCTTC.

This clonotype was found many times. J is TRBJ2-7 and V is TRBV12-3 or TRBV12-4; 14 bases line up with TRBD2. There are 13 residues in the CDR3. Trimming took 6 bases from V and 7 from J; bases not matched to a gene: 2. The CDR3 loop is CASSGTSGREQYF. The CDR3 nucleotides read TGTGCCAGCAGCGGGACTAGCGGGAGAGAGCAGTACTTC.

This clonotype was picked up a small number of times. J is TRBJ2-7 and V is TRBV30; D unresolved. Trimming stripped 0 bases from V and 3 bases from J, with 3 bases between. CDR1 is GTSNPN and CDR2 is SVGIG in the germline V gene (reference sequence). The CDR3 spans 11 residues. The CDR3 protein is CAWSVLYEQYF. CDR3 sequence (DNA): TGTGCCTGGAGTGTACTCTACGAGCAGTACTTC.

The table lists this clonotype with many counts. The chain combines TRBV12-3 or TRBV12-4 with TRBJ2-3, with 7 bases matching TRBD2. The trim removed 3 bases at V and 3 bases at J, leaving 3 bases unmatched. The CDR3 is made up of 14 amino acids. In DNA form, the CDR3 reads TGTGCCAGCAGTTTCGGGGGGATAACAGATACGCAGTATTTT. It yields the protein CASSFGGITDTQYF.

In this sample, this clonotype turned up many times. The gene calls are TRBV5-5 and TRBJ2-5, with 9 bases aligning to TRBD2. Germline loops: CDR1 SGHKS, CDR2 YYEKEE (reference sequence). The CDR3 runs 16 residues. The trim removed 0 bases at V and 2 bases at J, leaving 5 bases unmatched. The CDR3 protein is CASSLGRLAVQETQYF. The CDR3 DNA is TGTGCCAGCAGCTTGGGGAGACTAGCGGTTCAAGAGACCCAGTACTTC.

This clonotype was seen many times. The CDR3 sequence is CASSLIEDNSPLHF. The CDR3, as DNA: TGTGCCAGCAGTTTAATAGAGGATAATTCACCCCTCCACTTT. The chain links TRBV28 to TRBJ1-6; no clear D gene. This CDR3 contains 14 residues. V was pared by 2 bases and J by 5 bases, with 7 bases between. Germline CDR1 is MDHEN and CDR2 is SYDVKM. Full variable domain (rest looked up from reference TRBV28 and TRBJ1-6): DVKVTQSSRYLVKRTGEKVFLECVQDMDHENMFWYRQDPGLGLRLIYFSYDVKMKEKGDIPEGYSVSREKKERFSLILESASTNQTSMYLCASSLIEDNSPLHFGNGTRLTVT.

The chain joins TRBV19 to TRBJ2-2; D uncertain. The CDR3 has 15 residues. The ends were cut back, 4 bases at V and 6 bases at J, with 15 bases in the middle. The germline V gene has CDR1 LNHDA and CDR2 SQIVND (reference sequence). The CDR3: CASSKNRFPAGELFF. DNA of the CDR3: TGTGCCAGTAGTAAAAACAGATTTCCCGCCGGGGAGCTGTTTTTT.

This clonotype appeared many times. The chain couples TRBV7-3 to TRBJ2-2; D is possibly TRBD2 (6 bases). The V end was cut by 8 bases, the J end by 0 bases, with 10 bases between. Germline CDR1 SGHTA, CDR2 FQGTGA. The CDR3 spans 14 residues. CDR3 DNA sequence: TGTGCCAGCGGAGGGAGCTCGAACACCGGGGAGCTGTTTTTT. It yields the protein CASGGSSNTGELFF.

This clonotype has ten or more counts. V and J are TRBV5-1 and TRBJ1-5; D unclear. Germline V gene data show CDR1 as SGHRS and CDR2 as YFSETQ. This CDR3 is 15 amino acids long. The V and J ends lost 3 bases and 1 base respectively, with 11 bases between them. The CDR3 nucleotides read TGCGCCAGCAGCTGGGCTCCGGGAAGCAATCAGCCCCAGCATTTT. As protein: CASSWAPGSNQPQHF.

This clonotype was counted ten times or more. The chain uses TRBV6-2 or TRBV6-3 and TRBJ2-1, with 8 bases matching TRBD1. The J segment lost 9 bases and the V segment lost 6 bases, leaving 10 bases of the junction unmatched. The CDR3 totals 14 residues. The germline V gene encodes CDR1 MNHEY and CDR2 SVGEGT. CDR3 in DNA: TGTGCCAGCAGCCGACACCAGGGGGCCCTTGAGCAGTTCTTC. Protein product: CASSRHQGALEQFF.